This is a list of T cell receptor beta chains from one sample in a study of T cell responses to AZD1222 COVID-19 vaccine. Sequenced by immunoSEQ multiplex PCR; TCRdb stores in-frame clones only, minus some. The table includes some 150,000 clones, roughly 90% detected once. Sequencing used peripheral blood, obtained on day 0 of AZD1222 vaccination. These receptors all come from an adult in good health. CDR3s include the opening cysteine and the closing phenylalanine or tryptophan. The order of the fields is V gene, D gene, J gene, clone size, CDR3 DNA, CDR3 protein. A D gene is named only where the DNA matches it firmly. The size field is filled for only some rows; it gives once, few, many or a size class.

v_gene: TRBV11-1; d_gene: -; j_gene: TRBJ2-7; abundance: -; CDR3nt: TGTGCCAGCAGCTGGGACGGCTACGAGCAGTACTTC; CDR3aa: CASSWDGYEQYF
v_gene: TRBV7-2; d_gene: -; j_gene: TRBJ2-2; abundance: -; CDR3nt: TGTGCCAGCAGCTTACGAGGGGGTACCGGGGAGCTGTTTTTT; CDR3aa: CASSLRGGTGELFF
v_gene: TRBV27; d_gene: TRBD1; j_gene: TRBJ2-7; abundance: -; CDR3nt: TGTGCCAGCAGCCGGGACAGGGGGACCTACGAGCAGTACTTC; CDR3aa: CASSRDRGTYEQYF
v_gene: TRBV24-1; d_gene: TRBD2; j_gene: TRBJ2-5; abundance: -; CDR3nt: TGTGCCACCAGTGATGGAGGGAGGGCCGGTCGGGAGACCCAGTACTTC; CDR3aa: CATSDGGRAGRETQYF
v_gene: TRBV4-1; d_gene: -; j_gene: TRBJ1-1; abundance: -; CDR3nt: TGCGCCAGCAGCCAAGATGGCCGGGGGAACACTGAAGCTTTCTTT; CDR3aa: CASSQDGRGNTEAFF
v_gene: TRBV19; d_gene: -; j_gene: TRBJ1-4; abundance: -; CDR3nt: TGTGCCAGTAGACCGACCGCAACTAATGAAAAACTGTTTTTT; CDR3aa: CASRPTATNEKLFF
v_gene: TRBV7-9; d_gene: -; j_gene: TRBJ1-4; abundance: once; CDR3nt: TGTGCCAGCAGCTTAGGAGTGGCAGTACTGTTTTTT; CDR3aa: CASSLGVAVLFF
v_gene: TRBV5-8; d_gene: -; j_gene: TRBJ1-2; abundance: -; CDR3nt: TGTGCCAGCAGCCCCGGGAGCTACTATGGCTACACCTTC; CDR3aa: CASSPGSYYGYTF
v_gene: TRBV3-1/TRBV3-2; d_gene: -; j_gene: TRBJ2-7; abundance: once; CDR3nt: TGTGCCAGCAGCCAATTCCCAGGGGCCGAGCAGTACTTC; CDR3aa: CASSQFPGAEQYF
v_gene: TRBV11-2; d_gene: -; j_gene: TRBJ2-1; abundance: -; CDR3nt: TGTGCCAGCACTCAGGGTAGTATCAATGAGCAGTTCTTC; CDR3aa: CASTQGSINEQFF
v_gene: TRBV18; d_gene: -; j_gene: TRBJ2-6; abundance: -; CDR3nt: TGTGCCAGCTCACCACTTCCAGGTCCCGGGGCCAACGTCCTGACTTTC; CDR3aa: CASSPLPGPGANVLTF
v_gene: TRBV4-2; d_gene: -; j_gene: TRBJ1-2; abundance: once; CDR3nt: TGTGCCAGCAGCCTTGAGCAGGCCAACTATGGCTACACCTTC; CDR3aa: CASSLEQANYGYTF
v_gene: TRBV10-1; d_gene: -; j_gene: TRBJ2-7; abundance: -; CDR3nt: TGCGCCAGCAGTGAAAGAGGGTTTGGCTCCACTACTTACGAGCAGTACTTC; CDR3aa: CASSERGFGSTTYEQYF
v_gene: TRBV4-1; d_gene: -; j_gene: TRBJ1-4; abundance: few; CDR3nt: TGCGCCAGCAGCCCGCAGACAGAAACTAATGAAAAACTGTTTTTT; CDR3aa: CASSPQTETNEKLFF
v_gene: TRBV10-3; d_gene: TRBD1; j_gene: TRBJ2-3; abundance: -; CDR3nt: TGTGCCATCCTACTACAACCGGATACAGGGGGCCGGATCACAGATACGCAGTATTTT; CDR3aa: CAILLQPDTGGRITDTQYF
v_gene: TRBV5-5; d_gene: TRBD1; j_gene: TRBJ1-2; abundance: -; CDR3nt: TGTGCCAGCAGCCCACCGGGACAGGGGGTAGATGGCTACACCTTC; CDR3aa: CASSPPGQGVDGYTF
v_gene: TRBV6-5; d_gene: TRBD2; j_gene: TRBJ2-5; abundance: once; CDR3nt: TGTGCCAGCAGCCAACTAGCGGGGGGAGGGGAGACCCAGTACTTC; CDR3aa: CASSQLAGGGETQYF
v_gene: TRBV19; d_gene: TRBD2; j_gene: TRBJ2-7; abundance: -; CDR3nt: TGTGCCAGTAGTACCGGGACTAGCGGCCTCTACGAGCAGTACTTC; CDR3aa: CASSTGTSGLYEQYF
v_gene: TRBV27; d_gene: TRBD1; j_gene: TRBJ2-3; abundance: -; CDR3nt: TGTGCCAGCAGTTTAAGGTCGGTCGGGACAGGCCTTCTAATTTCCTTCACAGATACGCAGTATTTT; CDR3aa: CASSLRSVGTGLLISFTDTQYF
v_gene: TRBV19; d_gene: TRBD1; j_gene: TRBJ2-4; abundance: -; CDR3nt: TGTGCCAGCACCTGGACAGGGACGAACATTCAGTACTTC; CDR3aa: CASTWTGTNIQYF
v_gene: TRBV10-3; d_gene: -; j_gene: TRBJ1-2; abundance: -; CDR3nt: TGTGCCATCCGAGAGGGGATTCGAAACTATGGCTACACCTTC; CDR3aa: CAIREGIRNYGYTF
v_gene: TRBV5-5; d_gene: -; j_gene: TRBJ2-2; abundance: few; CDR3nt: TGTGCCAGCAGCCCCACAGGGACCGGGGAGCTGTTTTTT; CDR3aa: CASSPTGTGELFF
v_gene: TRBV27; d_gene: -; j_gene: TRBJ2-7; abundance: -; CDR3nt: TGTGCCAGCAGCCCGGGGACATACGGCTACGAGCAGTACTTC; CDR3aa: CASSPGTYGYEQYF
v_gene: TRBV6-5; d_gene: -; j_gene: TRBJ1-5; abundance: -; CDR3nt: TGTGCCAGCAGTAACGGGGGGAGCAATCAGCCCCAGCATTTT; CDR3aa: CASSNGGSNQPQHF
v_gene: TRBV7-2; d_gene: -; j_gene: TRBJ2-7; abundance: -; CDR3nt: TGTGCCAGCAGCTTCGCTAGGGCCTCCTACGAGCAGTACTTC; CDR3aa: CASSFARASYEQYF
v_gene: TRBV6-6; d_gene: -; j_gene: TRBJ1-5; abundance: -; CDR3nt: TGTGCCAGCAGTTACTGGCGGGACGGCGATCAGCCCCAGCATTTT; CDR3aa: CASSYWRDGDQPQHF
v_gene: TRBV7-2; d_gene: TRBD2; j_gene: TRBJ2-3; abundance: -; CDR3nt: TGTGCCAGCAGGGAAGGACTAGCGGGGGGCCACCTTCCGCAGTATTTT; CDR3aa: CASREGLAGGHLPQYF
v_gene: TRBV5-4; d_gene: TRBD1; j_gene: TRBJ2-7; abundance: -; CDR3nt: TGTGCCAGCAGTTTTTACGGGACAGGGTCTGGGGAGCAGTACTTC; CDR3aa: CASSFYGTGSGEQYF
v_gene: TRBV19; d_gene: -; j_gene: TRBJ1-5; abundance: -; CDR3nt: TGTGTCCGTTTATTGGTCGGTCAGCCCCAGCATTTT; CDR3aa: CVRLLVGQPQHF
v_gene: TRBV28; d_gene: TRBD2; j_gene: TRBJ2-5; abundance: -; CDR3nt: TGTGCCAGCAGCCCTAGCGGGACAAAGACCCAGTACTTC; CDR3aa: CASSPSGTKTQYF
v_gene: TRBV7-2; d_gene: -; j_gene: TRBJ2-1; abundance: once; CDR3nt: TGTGCCAGCAGCGCCTCAGGGGGCGGGAGGGGGTACAATGAGCAGTTCTTC; CDR3aa: CASSASGGGRGYNEQFF
v_gene: TRBV4-3; d_gene: TRBD2; j_gene: TRBJ2-2; abundance: -; CDR3nt: TGCGCCAGCAGCCAAGATACATGGCGGGGGGTCGCGAACACCGGGGAGCTGTTTTTT; CDR3aa: CASSQDTWRGVANTGELFF
v_gene: TRBV7-2; d_gene: -; j_gene: TRBJ2-1; abundance: -; CDR3nt: TGTGCCAGCAGCTTAGCTGTCCTTAATTTGCAGTTCTTC; CDR3aa: CASSLAVLNLQFF
v_gene: TRBV12-3/TRBV12-4; d_gene: -; j_gene: TRBJ1-2; abundance: -; CDR3nt: TGTGCCGAGAGGAGTGGGCACCGGGACGGCTACACCTTC; CDR3aa: CAERSGHRDGYTF
v_gene: TRBV5-6; d_gene: TRBD1; j_gene: TRBJ2-7; abundance: -; CDR3nt: TGTGCCAGCAGCCCCGAAGTAACCGACAGGGGGCAAGGGCAGTACTTC; CDR3aa: CASSPEVTDRGQGQYF
v_gene: TRBV11-2; d_gene: -; j_gene: TRBJ1-1; abundance: -; CDR3nt: TGTGCCAGCAGCTTAGAGGTTGGTTGGACTGAAGCTTTCTTT; CDR3aa: CASSLEVGWTEAFF
v_gene: TRBV7-8; d_gene: -; j_gene: TRBJ2-7; abundance: -; CDR3nt: TGTGCCAGCAGCTTACCTAAACAGGGAGGGTTTACCTACGAGCAGTACTTC; CDR3aa: CASSLPKQGGFTYEQYF
v_gene: TRBV24-1; d_gene: -; j_gene: TRBJ2-2; abundance: -; CDR3nt: TGTGCCACCAGTGATTTTAGCACAGCGGCTCGTACCGGGGAGCTGTTTTTT; CDR3aa: CATSDFSTAARTGELFF
v_gene: TRBV7-3; d_gene: -; j_gene: TRBJ2-7; abundance: -; CDR3nt: TGTGCCAGCAGCTCAGACTACGGCGAGCAGTACTTC; CDR3aa: CASSSDYGEQYF
v_gene: TRBV6-5; d_gene: -; j_gene: TRBJ2-3; abundance: -; CDR3nt: TGTGCCAGCAGTCGAGTGGATACGCAGTATTTT; CDR3aa: CASSRVDTQYF
v_gene: TRBV28; d_gene: TRBD1; j_gene: TRBJ2-3; abundance: -; CDR3nt: TGTGCCAGCAGTTTAGTGACAGGGGGCTACACAGATACGCAGTATTTT; CDR3aa: CASSLVTGGYTDTQYF
v_gene: TRBV5-5; d_gene: -; j_gene: TRBJ1-2; abundance: -; CDR3nt: TGTGCCAGCAGCTTGGGGAGAATAAACTATGGCTACACCTTC; CDR3aa: CASSLGRINYGYTF
v_gene: TRBV4-1; d_gene: -; j_gene: TRBJ2-7; abundance: -; CDR3nt: TGCGCCAGCAGCCTCTCGGGAAGGGTCTACGAGCAGTACTTC; CDR3aa: CASSLSGRVYEQYF
v_gene: TRBV5-1; d_gene: -; j_gene: TRBJ2-1; abundance: -; CDR3nt: TGCGCCAGCAGCTTGGATCTAGGCCTTAACAATGAGCAGTTCTTC; CDR3aa: CASSLDLGLNNEQFF
v_gene: TRBV7-6; d_gene: TRBD1; j_gene: TRBJ1-3; abundance: -; CDR3nt: TGTGCCAGCAGCGTGGGACAGGGAGTAAACACCATATATTTT; CDR3aa: CASSVGQGVNTIYF
v_gene: TRBV29-1; d_gene: TRBD2; j_gene: TRBJ2-1; abundance: -; CDR3nt: TGCAGCGTTGAACCCGGGACTAGCGGCTACAATGAGCAGTTCTTC; CDR3aa: CSVEPGTSGYNEQFF
v_gene: TRBV18; d_gene: TRBD2; j_gene: TRBJ2-7; abundance: -; CDR3nt: TGTGCCAGCTCACCAGACCGGGGGGGTAATTTTTACGAGCAGTACTTC; CDR3aa: CASSPDRGGNFYEQYF
v_gene: TRBV7-9; d_gene: -; j_gene: TRBJ1-1; abundance: -; CDR3nt: TGTGCCAGCAGCTTAGAACTAAACACTGAAGCTTTCTTT; CDR3aa: CASSLELNTEAFF
v_gene: TRBV9; d_gene: -; j_gene: TRBJ1-3; abundance: -; CDR3nt: TGTGCCAGCAGCGTTGAACGCGGAGTTGGAAACACCATATATTTT; CDR3aa: CASSVERGVGNTIYF
v_gene: TRBV19; d_gene: -; j_gene: TRBJ2-4; abundance: -; CDR3nt: TGTGCCAGTAGTGCGTTACAGGGGGGGAGCATTCAGTACTTC; CDR3aa: CASSALQGGSIQYF
v_gene: TRBV19; d_gene: -; j_gene: TRBJ1-5; abundance: -; CDR3nt: TGTGCCAGTAGTAACTGGTTTAGCAATCAGCCCCAGCATTTT; CDR3aa: CASSNWFSNQPQHF
v_gene: TRBV11-2; d_gene: TRBD2; j_gene: TRBJ2-1; abundance: -; CDR3nt: TGTGCCAGCAGCTTTACTAGCGGTGGTAGCAATGAGCAGTTCTTC; CDR3aa: CASSFTSGGSNEQFF
v_gene: TRBV2; d_gene: -; j_gene: TRBJ1-2; abundance: -; CDR3nt: TGTGCCAGCAGTGAAGAAGGATATGGCTACACCTTC; CDR3aa: CASSEEGYGYTF
v_gene: TRBV7-9; d_gene: -; j_gene: TRBJ2-7; abundance: -; CDR3nt: TGTGCCAGCAGCTTGCAGGGGCTCTCCTACGAGCAGTACTTC; CDR3aa: CASSLQGLSYEQYF
v_gene: TRBV5-1; d_gene: TRBD2; j_gene: TRBJ2-1; abundance: -; CDR3nt: TGCGCCAGCAGCTATACTAGCGCCGGCTCCTACAATGAGCAGTTCTTC; CDR3aa: CASSYTSAGSYNEQFF
v_gene: TRBV9; d_gene: -; j_gene: TRBJ1-4; abundance: -; CDR3nt: TGTGCCAGCAGCGTAGGCGGTTCTAATGAAAAACTGTTTTTT; CDR3aa: CASSVGGSNEKLFF
v_gene: TRBV6-2/TRBV6-3; d_gene: -; j_gene: TRBJ2-5; abundance: -; CDR3nt: TGTGCCAGCAGTTTGGGGACCCAGTCGGACTTC; CDR3aa: CASSLGTQSDF
v_gene: TRBV19; d_gene: TRBD1; j_gene: TRBJ1-5; abundance: -; CDR3nt: TGTGCCAGTAGTGACAGGGGGCGCGATCAGCCCCAGCATTTT; CDR3aa: CASSDRGRDQPQHF
v_gene: TRBV7-9; d_gene: TRBD1; j_gene: TRBJ1-2; abundance: -; CDR3nt: TGTGCCAGCAGCCCCGTCTTACAGGGGGCATATGACTACACCTTC; CDR3aa: CASSPVLQGAYDYTF
v_gene: TRBV12-5; d_gene: -; j_gene: TRBJ2-3; abundance: -; CDR3nt: TGTGCTAGTGACACAGGAGATTACACAGATACGCAGTATTTT; CDR3aa: CASDTGDYTDTQYF